This TCR beta chain was identified during a study of T cell clonotyping in hematopoietic cell transplantation. Whole-study findings and limits: At the given depth, recipient repertoires were over 97% de novo clonotypes. Cells were unsorted, so CD4 and CD8 contributions were not separated. After transplant, recipient diversity fell while pathologically expanded clonotypes grew through day 180.

In regard to this clone: Its antigen is as yet unknown.

CDR1 and CDR2 (germline): SGHTA, FQGNSA. The CDR3 contains 13 residues. V lost 5 bases, J lost 7 bases, and 4 bases stayed unmatched. Method: immunoSEQ multiplex PCR; TCRdb's copy keeps in-frame clones and lacks some. Of fewer than 20,000 clones in the sample, under 90% were seen once. The chain has TRBV7-2 and TRBJ1-4, with 7 bases lining up with TRBD1. The source is a male patient in his sixties or seventies who had an allogeneic stem cell transplant from a related donor, so the T cells may come from the graft donor. Some clones in this sample may be carry-over from other donors' samples. The specimen was PBMCs, collected 100 days after allogeneic stem cell transplant. This chain's CDR3 is CASSLDRVEKLFF. The CDR3, as DNA: TGTGCCAGCAGCCTAGACAGGGTTGAAAAACTGTTTTTT.